This TCR beta chain comes out of a study of blood T cell repertoires in COVID-19 (TCRdb year 2020). With regard to the full study: The collaborator samples originated in the United States, Italy and Spain and spanned the acute and convalescent phases of COVID-19. The material from the prospective study consisted of cDNA or gDNA derived from T cells, B-cell-depleted T cells, or PBMCs. Subjects who had been exposed to COVID-19, were actively infected with it, or had recovered from it provided the deeply sampled blood TCRbeta repertoires that made up the dataset. The repertoires were released in a freely available public database intended as a resource for research on the immune response to SARS-CoV-2. The samples were drawn from two sources: the first 160 participants of the ongoing ImmuneRACE study, and 1,200 or so subjects contributed by 6 global collaborators. The sample metadata nearly always contained a de-identified subject ID, COVID-19 status, age in years and sex. HLA class I and class II types, where available, came from metadata supplied by the sample provider rather than from assay-based typing.

In the prospective study, participants were about 18 to 95 years old, resided in 24 geographic areas of the United States, and were enrolled through a virtual design. Cohort assignment in the prospective study relied on participant-reported clinical history from a screening survey and a study questionnaire. Recovered participants in ImmuneRACE Cohort 3 were defined as having two consecutive negative NP/OP PCR tests, clearance from a healthcare professional, or resolution of symptoms. In the prospective study, mobile phlebotomists collected whole blood, serum and a nasopharyngeal or oropharyngeal swab from each participant. Prospective study participants could optionally give additional blood draws and questionnaires over an approximately two-month period. Prospective study blood samples were shipped either frozen or at room temperature before DNA extraction. Trimming costs V 3 bases and J 3 bases, and their ends lie 8 bases apart. CDR3 length: 13 amino acids, cysteine to phenylalanine. Solely the CDR3 DNA is kept, with 39 bases framed from the first base. CDR1 MDHEN and CDR2 SYDVKM were looked up in the germline V gene.

TCRbeta CDR3 regions were amplified from genomic DNA using the immunoSEQ Assay, a bias-controlled multiplex PCR. From the authors' description of their analysis: The number of nucleated cells in each sample was estimated by amplification of reference gene primers within the assay. Sequence reads were collapsed and filtered to measure the absolute abundance of every unique TCRbeta CDR3 rearrangement. For each sample, productive Simpson clonality was calculated as the square root of Simpson's diversity index over productive rearrangements. What TCRdb holds here is the immuneACCESS table cut down to in-frame rearrangements. Part of the clones is not present; checked against another copy, under half of the missing clones reflect an unresolved V gene, and the others are unexplained. That table supplies the V and J calls and clone size; D and trimming were determined from the DNA. For this sample there are over 250,000 clones; 89% appear just once. The top ten constitute approximately 1.8% of the sample.

On the study overall, not on this receptor specifically: Clinical and demographic metadata were provided uncurated, with the amount varying by source and participant.

To note about this clone: There is no known antigen for this receptor. Within one base of it there is no much larger clone, and no base qualities were kept.

The sample comprised PBMCs or T cells enriched from blood (not recorded which). This receptor was taken from a woman aged 60-75 years who had recovered from COVID-19. This sequence uses TRBV28 and TRBJ2-5; perhaps TRBD2 is the D gene, with 5 bases matching. Read as DNA, the sequence is TGTGCCAGCAGTTTGCCGGGGAAAGAGACCCAGTACTTC. This gives the protein CASSLPGKETQYF.